Presented here are 21 T cell receptor beta chains from one specimen sequenced in a study of T cell changes during pregnancy in multiple sclerosis. Measured with immunoSEQ multiplex PCR; TCRdb has only the in-frame clones, and not every one. This sample has about 39,000 clones, with around 94% found just once. The sample here was peripheral blood, taken in the third trimester of pregnancy. These receptors were collected from a female donor with multiple sclerosis, enrolled in a pregnancy study.

J is TRBJ2-7 and V is TRBV5-1; 10 nucleotides line up with TRBD1. The J segment lost 1 base and the V segment lost 4 bases, leaving 5 bases of the junction unmatched. CDR3 length equals 15 residues. Germline-derived CDR1 and CDR2 are SGHRS and YFSETQ. DNA for the CDR3: TGCGCCAGCAGCCGACAGGGGGCTAGATCCTACGAGCAGTACTTC. Translating it yields CASSRQGARSYEQYF.

DNA for the CDR3: TGTGCCAGCAGCGCGGACAGGGGGCGCCGGGAGACCCAGTACTTC. Translation gives CASSADRGRRETQYF. This chain connects TRBV7-2 to TRBJ2-5; the match to TRBD1 covers 11 bases. The V gene's germline CDR1 is SGHTA and CDR2 FQGNSA. The junction had 7 bases not matched to a gene; V was cut back by 5 bases and J by 5 bases. CDR3 length: 15 residues. The full variable domain, with the rest looked up from reference TRBV7-2 and TRBJ2-5, is GAGVSQSPSNKVTEKGKDVELRCDPISGHTALYWYRQSLGQGLEFLIYFQGNSAPDKSGLPSDRFSAERTGGSVSTLTIQRTQQEDSAVYLCASSADRGRRETQYFGPGTRLLVL.

The chain combines TRBV7-9 with TRBJ1-2, with D hard to call. This CDR3 has 13 residues. Germline V CDR1 and CDR2: SEHNR, FQNEAQ (reference sequence). Trimming removed 5 bases at V and 10 bases at J, with 17 bases between. The CDR3 DNA sequence: TGTGCCAGCAGCGCACTACCTATGTCCTTCTACACCTTC. Its protein product is CASSALPMSFYTF.

The chain links TRBV9 to TRBJ2-2, with 7 bases aligning to TRBD2. V dropped 2 bases and J dropped 1; count of bases not matched to a gene: 2. Germline CDR1 SGDLS, CDR2 YYNGEE. This CDR3 is built from 15 residues. The CDR3 DNA sequence: TGTGCCAGCAGCGTGACTAGCAGGAACACCGGGGAGCTGTTTTTT. It yields the protein CASSVTSRNTGELFF.

The gene calls are TRBV5-8 and TRBJ1-4, with D possibly being TRBD1 (5 bases). From germline, CDR1 is SGHTS and CDR2 YDEGEE. The CDR3 consists of 15 residues. The germline V and J ends were trimmed by 4 bases and 7 bases, with 17 bases remaining between them. The CDR3 spells CASSRPQGLPEKLFF. The CDR3 nucleotides are TGTGCCAGCAGCCGTCCCCAGGGCCTTCCTGAAAAACTGTTTTTT.

The CDR3 here is CASSQGRSVPNLDEQYF. As DNA, the CDR3 is TGCGCCAGCAGCCAGGGGCGAAGCGTTCCCAACCTTGACGAGCAGTACTTC. V and J are TRBV4-3 and TRBJ2-7; TRBD1 is a possible D gene (5 bases). The CDR3 has 17 amino acids. Germline V CDR1 and CDR2: LGHNA, YSLEER. Trimming removed 3 bases at V and 5 bases at J, with 23 bases between.

With respect to this clone: An end of the junction differs from the germline gene, which may be a read error. V is TRBV15 and J is TRBJ2-5; 8 bases align to TRBD2. The CDR3 extends over 15 amino acids. In germline, CDR1 is LNHNV, CDR2 YYDKDF (reference sequence). As DNA, the CDR3 is TGTGCCACCAGCAGAGGGGGGGGACTAGTCGGCCCCCTGAACTTC. Protein: CATSRGGGLVGPLNF.

This clone was recorded once. The genes are TRBV6-4 and TRBJ1-1, with a tentative D call TRBD1 (6 bases). V was cut by 8 bases and J by 0 bases, with 19 bases left in between. The CDR3 loop spans 16 amino acids. Germline V gives CDR1 MRHNA, CDR2 SNTAGT. The CDR3 sequence is CASRLSGGGLNTEAFF. The DNA for the CDR3 is TGTGCCAGCCGCCTATCGGGGGGGGGCCTGAACACTGAAGCTTTCTTT.

This chain links TRBV6-1 with TRBJ1-1, with D tentatively TRBD1 (6 bases). V lost 1 base and J 1 base, leaving 10 bases between the germline ends. CDR1 is MNHNS and CDR2 is SASEGT in the germline V gene. The CDR3 contains 15 residues. The CDR3 DNA sequence: TGTGCCAGCAGTGAAGGTCAGGGGACGAACACTGAAGCTTTCTTT. It specifies CASSEGQGTNTEAFF.

J is TRBJ2-2 and V is TRBV18, with 13 positions matching TRBD2. After removal of 6 bases from V and 4 bases from J, the junction contained 14 bases not matched to a gene. Germline values: CDR1 KGHSH, CDR2 LQKENI. The CDR3 has 19 amino acids. CDR3 DNA sequence: TGTGCCAGCTCTTTCATTAACGGACTAGCGGGAGTGGCCACCGGGGAGCTGTTTTTT. Protein sequence: CASSFINGLAGVATGELFF. Based on the CDR3 plus reference TRBV18 and TRBJ2-2, the full variable domain is NAGVMQNPRHLVRRRGQEARLRCSPMKGHSHVYWYRQLPEEGLKFMVYLQKENIIDESGMPKERFSAEFPKEGPSILRIQQVVRGDSAAYFCASSFINGLAGVATGELFFGEGSRLTVL.

The J gene is TRBJ1-1, the V gene TRBV5-1; 8 nucleotides match TRBD1. Germline CDR1 is SGHRS and CDR2 is YFSETQ. Unmatched junction bases numbered 12, after V lost 4 bases and J lost 1 base. CDR3 length: 17 amino acids. The CDR3 region is CASSPGQVHFSNTEAFF. In nucleotides, the CDR3 is TGCGCCAGCAGCCCGGGACAGGTCCACTTTTCGAACACTGAAGCTTTCTTT. The full variable domain, in which reference TRBV5-1 and TRBJ1-1 provide the parts outside the CDR3, is KAGVTQTPRYLIKTRGQQVTLSCSPISGHRSVSWYQQTPGQGLQFLFEYFSETQRNKGNFPGRFSGRQFSNSRSEMNVSTLELGDSALYLCASSPGQVHFSNTEAFFGQGTRLTVV.

The V gene is TRBV5-1, the J gene TRBJ2-7; TRBD1 aligns across 9 bases. The germline V gene encodes CDR1 SGHRS and CDR2 YFSETQ. The V and J ends lost 3 bases and 2 bases, in that order; junction bases with no gene match: 3. The CDR3 runs to 14 residues. Here the CDR3 DNA reads TGCGCCAGCAGCTGGGGGACAGGGACCTACGAGCAGTACTTC. It specifies CASSWGTGTYEQYF. Using reference TRBV5-1 and TRBJ2-7 for the parts outside the CDR3, the full variable domain is KAGVTQTPRYLIKTRGQQVTLSCSPISGHRSVSWYQQTPGQGLQFLFEYFSETQRNKGNFPGRFSGRQFSNSRSEMNVSTLELGDSALYLCASSWGTGTYEQYFGPGTRLTVT.

The rearrangement joins TRBV6-5 to TRBJ2-5; no clear D gene. CDR1 and CDR2 (germline): MNHEY, SVGAGI. Trimming took 0 bases from V and 0 from J, leaving 8 bases between them. The CDR3 has 15 residues. The CDR3 is CASSYSWADQETQYF. Here the CDR3 DNA reads TGTGCCAGCAGTTACTCTTGGGCAGACCAAGAGACCCAGTACTTC.

J is TRBJ2-7 and V is TRBV7-9; TRBD1 aligns across 7 bases. Per the germline V gene, CDR1 is SEHNR and CDR2 is FQNEAQ (reference sequence). The CDR3 has 15 residues. Trimming removed 6 bases from V and 4 bases from J; junction bases left unmatched: 12. The CDR3 coding sequence is TGTGCCAGCAGTCACCGGACACAGGGGTCATACGAGCAGTACTTC. This sequence encodes CASSHRTQGSYEQYF.

This rearrangement joins TRBV11-3 to TRBJ1-2, with D tentatively TRBD1 (5 bases). V gave up 4 bases and J gave up 8 bases, with 11 bases separating them. Germline V lookup: CDR1 SGHNT, CDR2 YENEEA. This CDR3 region has 12 residues. The CDR3 nucleotides are TGTGCCAGCAGCTGGGGGACTCTGGGCTACACCTTC. Its translation is CASSWGTLGYTF. Combining the CDR3 with reference TRBV11-3 and TRBJ1-2 gives the whole variable domain EAGVVQSPRYKIIEKKQPVAFWCNPISGHNTLYWYLQNLGQGPELLIRYENEEAVDDSQLPKDRFSAERLKGVDSTLKIQPAELGDSAVYLCASSWGTLGYTFGSGTRLTVV.

The V gene is TRBV9, the J gene TRBJ2-2; 8 positions match TRBD2. The CDR3 loop spans 17 amino acids. Germline CDR1 and CDR2: SGDLS and YYNGEE. With 3 bases clipped from V and 0 bases from J, the junction kept 7 bases outside the gene matches. CDR3 protein: CASSERGGWSNTGELFF. CDR3 DNA sequence: TGTGCCAGCAGCGAACGGGGGGGATGGTCGAACACCGGGGAGCTGTTTTTT.

The J gene is TRBJ1-4, the V gene TRBV2, with 7 nucleotides matching TRBD1. This CDR3 is 14 amino acids long. V shed 6 bases and J 7 bases; nucleotides not matched to a gene: 8. Germline V lookup: CDR1 SNHLY, CDR2 FYNNEI. The CDR3 is CASSRAGGAEKLFF. DNA of the CDR3: TGTGCCAGCAGCCGGGCAGGGGGAGCTGAAAAACTGTTTTTT.

The chain combines TRBV10-3 with TRBJ2-1, with 10 bases lining up with TRBD2. J gave up 8 bases and V 2 bases, and 3 bases lay outside the gene matches. There are 14 residues in the CDR3. Germline CDR1 is ENHRY and CDR2 is SYGVKD. The CDR3 reads CAISEGAGGDEQFF. The CDR3 bases are TGTGCCATCAGTGAGGGAGCGGGGGGGGATGAGCAGTTCTTC.

CDR3 nucleotide sequence: TGCGCCAGCCGCGAGGGTTGGACTGAAGCTTTCTTT. It translates to CASREGWTEAFF. The chain employs TRBV10-2 and TRBJ1-1, with D unresolved. With 8 bases removed from V and 5 bases from J, the gap between germline ends came to 12 bases. CDR3 size: 12 residues. The germline V gene encodes CDR1 WSHSY and CDR2 SAAADI.

V usage is TRBV6-1 and J usage is TRBJ2-5; the D gene is possibly TRBD2 (6 bases). V lost 6 bases, J lost 7 bases, and 24 bases lay in between. Germline V gene sequence: CDR1 MNHNS, CDR2 SASEGT. This CDR3 has 16 amino acids. CDR3 sequence reads: CASRESRGPMGGTQYF. The DNA for the CDR3 is TGTGCCAGCAGAGAATCGCGGGGACCCATGGGCGGGACCCAGTACTTC.

Details on this clone: Additional DNA sequences in this sample encode the identical CDR3. V gene TRBV27 combines with J gene TRBJ2-7; D is possibly TRBD2 (5 bases). V shed 6 bases and J shed 1 base, with 10 bases lying between them. The germline gives CDR1 MNHEY, CDR2 SMNVEV (reference sequence). There are 13 residues in the CDR3. CDR3 amino acids: CASSHRGSYEQYF. In DNA, the CDR3 is TGTGCCAGCAGCCATCGGGGTTCCTACGAGCAGTACTTC.